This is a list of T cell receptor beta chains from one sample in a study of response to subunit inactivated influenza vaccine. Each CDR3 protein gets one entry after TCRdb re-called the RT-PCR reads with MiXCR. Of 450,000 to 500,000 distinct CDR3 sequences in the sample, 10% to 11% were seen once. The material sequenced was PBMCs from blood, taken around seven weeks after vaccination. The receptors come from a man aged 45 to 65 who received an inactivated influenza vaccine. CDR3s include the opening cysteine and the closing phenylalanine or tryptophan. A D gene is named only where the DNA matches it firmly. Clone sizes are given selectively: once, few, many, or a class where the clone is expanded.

CDR3 DNA: TGCGCCAGCAGCTTGTGGGGGGGGCCCTACAATGAGCAGTTCTTC; CDR3 protein: CASSLWGGPYNEQFF; V gene: TRBV5-1; J gene: TRBJ2-1; D gene: -; clone size: few; CDR3 length: 15
CDR3 DNA: TGTGCCAGCAGTTTCGTGTACAGCACCGGGGAGCTGTTTTTT; CDR3 protein: CASSFVYSTGELFF; V gene: TRBV6-5; J gene: TRBJ2-2; D gene: -; clone size: -; CDR3 length: 14
CDR3 DNA: TGTGCCAGCAGCTCTACCGTGGGGGGGACTGAAGCTTTCTTT; CDR3 protein: CASSSTVGGTEAFF; V gene: TRBV6-1; J gene: TRBJ1-1; D gene: -; clone size: few; CDR3 length: 14
CDR3 DNA: TGTGCCAGCAGCTTAAGTGGACTAGGGCAGTACTTC; CDR3 protein: CASSLSGLGQYF; V gene: TRBV7-2; J gene: TRBJ2-4; D gene: TRBD2; clone size: few; CDR3 length: 12
CDR3 DNA: TGTGCCAGCAATGAGGGACTCTACAGGTTCTTC; CDR3 protein: CASNEGLYRFF; V gene: TRBV6-6; J gene: TRBJ2-1; D gene: -; clone size: few; CDR3 length: 11
CDR3 DNA: TGTGCCAGCAGTATGACAGGGTTTGGCTACACCTTC; CDR3 protein: CASSMTGFGYTF; V gene: TRBV12-3/TRBV12-4; J gene: TRBJ1-2; D gene: TRBD1; clone size: -; CDR3 length: 12
CDR3 DNA: TGTGCCAGCAGCTCTCAGGCTTCCTCTGGGGCCAACGTCCTGACTTTC; CDR3 protein: CASSSQASSGANVLTF; V gene: TRBV5-4; J gene: TRBJ2-6; D gene: -; clone size: -; CDR3 length: 16
CDR3 DNA: TGTGCCACGCAGCCGGACAGAAGTAATTCACCCCTCCACTTT; CDR3 protein: CATQPDRSNSPLHF; V gene: TRBV7-9; J gene: TRBJ1-6; D gene: -; clone size: few; CDR3 length: 14
CDR3 DNA: TGTGCCAGCAGTGGAGAAAGAGGGACAGGGAGTGTCTATGGCTACACCTTC; CDR3 protein: CASSGERGTGSVYGYTF; V gene: TRBV2; J gene: TRBJ1-2; D gene: TRBD1; clone size: -; CDR3 length: 17
CDR3 DNA: TGTGCCAGCAGCTTAGGGACTAGCGGGATCGTATACAATGAGCAGTTCTTC; CDR3 protein: CASSLGTSGIVYNEQFF; V gene: TRBV7-6; J gene: TRBJ2-1; D gene: TRBD2; clone size: many; CDR3 length: 17
CDR3 DNA: TGCGCCAGCAGCCTCACTCAGGGATCCGAGCAGTACTTC; CDR3 protein: CASSLTQGSEQYF; V gene: TRBV5-1; J gene: TRBJ2-7; D gene: -; clone size: few; CDR3 length: 13
CDR3 DNA: TGTGCCAGCACGCCGGACTCCGCTGATCAGGGGACCCTCCACTTT; CDR3 protein: CASTPDSADQGTLHF; V gene: TRBV28; J gene: TRBJ1-6; D gene: -; clone size: -; CDR3 length: 15
CDR3 DNA: TGCGCCAGCAGCCAAGAGGTCAGGACTTCGAATCTGTTTTTT; CDR3 protein: CASSQEVRTSNLFF; V gene: TRBV4-1; J gene: TRBJ1-4; D gene: -; clone size: -; CDR3 length: 14
CDR3 DNA: TGCGCCACTACTCGGTCCGGGACAGTTGTGACAGATACGCAGTATTTT; CDR3 protein: CATTRSGTVVTDTQYF; V gene: TRBV5-1; J gene: TRBJ2-3; D gene: TRBD1; clone size: once; CDR3 length: 16
CDR3 DNA: TGTGCCAGCAGCTTAGGAACAGGGAGTCGGAGTGGCTACACCTTC; CDR3 protein: CASSLGTGSRSGYTF; V gene: TRBV7-2; J gene: TRBJ1-2; D gene: -; clone size: -; CDR3 length: 15
CDR3 DNA: TGCGCCAGCAGCTTGGCCAATTACCGAGGGTCAGATACGCAGTATTTT; CDR3 protein: CASSLANYRGSDTQYF; V gene: TRBV5-1; J gene: TRBJ2-3; D gene: -; clone size: -; CDR3 length: 16
CDR3 DNA: TGCAGTGCTAGAGTGTCGGGCTCAGATACGCAGTATTTT; CDR3 protein: CSARVSGSDTQYF; V gene: TRBV20-1; J gene: TRBJ2-3; D gene: -; clone size: -; CDR3 length: 13
CDR3 DNA: TGTGCCAGCACCTACCGACTAGCGGCCACAGATACGCAGTATTTT; CDR3 protein: CASTYRLAATDTQYF; V gene: TRBV4-2; J gene: TRBJ2-3; D gene: TRBD2; clone size: -; CDR3 length: 15
CDR3 DNA: TGTGCCAGCAGCCCACAGGGGGCTTGGACCGGGGAGCTGTTTTTT; CDR3 protein: CASSPQGAWTGELFF; V gene: TRBV7-2; J gene: TRBJ2-2; D gene: TRBD1; clone size: few; CDR3 length: 15
CDR3 DNA: TGTGCCAGCAGCTACCCGGGACAGAAAAACATTCAGTACTTC; CDR3 protein: CASSYPGQKNIQYF; V gene: TRBV5-5; J gene: TRBJ2-4; D gene: TRBD1; clone size: few; CDR3 length: 14
CDR3 DNA: TGTGCCAGCAGTCGGCCTGGACTAGCTGTCGAGCAGTACTTC; CDR3 protein: CASSRPGLAVEQYF; V gene: TRBV6-2/TRBV6-3; J gene: TRBJ2-7; D gene: TRBD2; clone size: -; CDR3 length: 14
CDR3 DNA: TGTGCCAGCAGCCCCTTCGACAGGAGCTACGAGCAGTACTTC; CDR3 protein: CASSPFDRSYEQYF; V gene: TRBV12-3/TRBV12-4; J gene: TRBJ2-7; D gene: -; clone size: many; CDR3 length: 14
CDR3 DNA: TGTGCCAGCAGCATCTCTCAGACGGGGAATTGGCTAAATGAGCAGTTCTTC; CDR3 protein: CASSISQTGNWLNEQFF; V gene: TRBV12-3/TRBV12-4; J gene: TRBJ2-1; D gene: -; clone size: few; CDR3 length: 17
CDR3 DNA: TGTGCCAGCAGCAGCACCCGGGTGGCCGGGGAGCTGTTTTTT; CDR3 protein: CASSSTRVAGELFF; V gene: TRBV7-2; J gene: TRBJ2-2; D gene: -; clone size: many; CDR3 length: 14
CDR3 DNA: TGTGCCAGCAGTTTTGAGGGCGCTTACTGGGAGCTGTTTTTT; CDR3 protein: CASSFEGAYWELFF; V gene: TRBV28; J gene: TRBJ2-2; D gene: -; clone size: -; CDR3 length: 14
CDR3 DNA: TGCAGTGCCCGTAAGACAGGTTACGAGCAGTACTTC; CDR3 protein: CSARKTGYEQYF; V gene: TRBV20-1; J gene: TRBJ2-7; D gene: -; clone size: few; CDR3 length: 12
CDR3 DNA: TGCAGTGCTAGGTACAGGGGGAGCGGCCAAGAGACCCAGTACTTC; CDR3 protein: CSARYRGSGQETQYF; V gene: TRBV20-1; J gene: TRBJ2-5; D gene: TRBD1; clone size: -; CDR3 length: 15
CDR3 DNA: TGTGCCAGCAGTTACCCGGATACCTACGAGCAGTACTTC; CDR3 protein: CASSYPDTYEQYF; V gene: TRBV6-2/TRBV6-3; J gene: TRBJ2-7; D gene: -; clone size: few; CDR3 length: 13
CDR3 DNA: TGCAGTGCTAGAGCGGGGGGGGCAGAATCACCCCTCCACTTT; CDR3 protein: CSARAGGAESPLHF; V gene: TRBV20-1; J gene: TRBJ1-6; D gene: -; clone size: many; CDR3 length: 14
CDR3 DNA: TGCAGTGCTTCCTACGAATATCAGCCCCAGCATTTT; CDR3 protein: CSASYEYQPQHF; V gene: TRBV20-1; J gene: TRBJ1-5; D gene: -; clone size: many; CDR3 length: 12
CDR3 DNA: TGTGCCAGCAGCCAAAACAGGGGGCATGGTGAAGCTTTCTTT; CDR3 protein: CASSQNRGHGEAFF; V gene: TRBV12-3/TRBV12-4; J gene: TRBJ1-1; D gene: TRBD1; clone size: many; CDR3 length: 14
CDR3 DNA: TGCGCCAGCAGCATGGGAGCTGCTGGAACCGCGACCTACGAGCAGTACTTC; CDR3 protein: CASSMGAAGTATYEQYF; V gene: TRBV5-1; J gene: TRBJ2-7; D gene: -; clone size: few; CDR3 length: 17
CDR3 DNA: TGCAGTTGTAGCGGGATAACCTTCTACAATGAGCAGTTCTTC; CDR3 protein: CSCSGITFYNEQFF; V gene: TRBV20-1; J gene: TRBJ2-1; D gene: TRBD2; clone size: many; CDR3 length: 14
CDR3 DNA: TGCGCCAGCAGCCATGGGGGGGCGAAGGCCACCGGGGAGCTGTTTTTT; CDR3 protein: CASSHGGAKATGELFF; V gene: TRBV5-1; J gene: TRBJ2-2; D gene: -; clone size: many; CDR3 length: 16
CDR3 DNA: TGTGCCAGCAGTTTTGTGTCTGGAAACACCATATATTTT; CDR3 protein: CASSFVSGNTIYF; V gene: TRBV12-3/TRBV12-4; J gene: TRBJ1-3; D gene: -; clone size: -; CDR3 length: 13
CDR3 DNA: TGTGCCAGCAGTGAAAACAGGACCCCTCAAGAGACCCAGTACTTC; CDR3 protein: CASSENRTPQETQYF; V gene: TRBV2; J gene: TRBJ2-5; D gene: -; clone size: -; CDR3 length: 15
CDR3 DNA: TGTGCCAGCAGTTACTCCCGGGGGACGATGAATTCACCCCTCCACTTT; CDR3 protein: CASSYSRGTMNSPLHF; V gene: TRBV6-5; J gene: TRBJ1-6; D gene: -; clone size: many; CDR3 length: 16
CDR3 DNA: TGTGCCAGCAGCCTCGGGCCCAGCTGCTACAATGAGCAGTTCTTC; CDR3 protein: CASSLGPSCYNEQFF; V gene: TRBV5-4; J gene: TRBJ2-1; D gene: -; clone size: -; CDR3 length: 15
CDR3 DNA: TGTGCCAGCAGTTTAGGGGTACAGTTAGCCAAAAACATTCAGTACTTC; CDR3 protein: CASSLGVQLAKNIQYF; V gene: TRBV12-3/TRBV12-4; J gene: TRBJ2-4; D gene: -; clone size: few; CDR3 length: 16
CDR3 DNA: TGCAGTGCTAGAGCCGGGTCACAGTATTTT; CDR3 protein: CSARAGSQYF; V gene: TRBV20-1; J gene: TRBJ2-3; D gene: -; clone size: many; CDR3 length: 10
CDR3 DNA: TGTGCCAGCAGTCGCGGGACAGGTGGCGAGCAGTACTTC; CDR3 protein: CASSRGTGGEQYF; V gene: TRBV12-3/TRBV12-4; J gene: TRBJ2-7; D gene: TRBD1; clone size: few; CDR3 length: 13
CDR3 DNA: TGTGCCAGCAGCCAAGGACAGGGGGCTTGGGAGACCCAGTACTTC; CDR3 protein: CASSQGQGAWETQYF; V gene: TRBV12-3/TRBV12-4; J gene: TRBJ2-5; D gene: TRBD1; clone size: -; CDR3 length: 15